The T cell receptor beta chain under discussion was sequenced for a study of blood T cell repertoires in COVID-19 (dated by TCRdb to 2020 to 2021). With regard to the full study: Samples covering the acute and convalescent phases of COVID-19 were provided by collaborators in the United States, Italy and Spain. The prospective study material was composed of cDNA or gDNA derived from T cells, B-cell-depleted T cells, or PBMCs. The dataset comprised deeply sampled blood TCRbeta repertoires from subjects exposed to, actively infected with, or recovered from COVID-19. The repertoires were released in a freely available public database meant as a resource for research on the immune response to SARS-CoV-2. The samples were drawn from two sources: the first 160 participants of the ongoing ImmuneRACE study, and 1,200 or so subjects contributed by 6 global collaborators. A de-identified subject ID, COVID-19 status, age in years and sex were almost always included in the sample metadata. Where HLA class I and class II types were available, the types were taken from metadata supplied by the sample provider, not from assay-based typing.

Each collaborating institution followed its own protocols to collect whole blood in K2EDTA tubes. For TCRbeta analysis, collaborators shipped samples as frozen whole blood, isolated PBMCs, or DNA extracted from either of those sample types. Concerning this clone itself: No antigen is known for it. The sample holds no much larger clone one base away, and base qualities are not on file.

The paper's findings and limits, for the study overall: The quantity of clinical and demographic metadata differed by source and by participant and was supplied without curation.

Compared with germline, V lacks 0 bases and J lacks 6 bases; bases without a gene match: 5. The germline V gene provides CDR1 KGHDR and CDR2 SFDVKD. From cysteine to phenylalanine, the CDR3 is 15 amino acids long. CDR3 DNA only is kept here, 45 bases in frame from base 1. The immunoSEQ Assay, a bias-controlled multiplex PCR, was used to amplify TCRbeta CDR3 regions from genomic DNA. Per the source publication's procedure: Within the assay, amplification of reference gene primers was used to estimate how many nucleated cells each sample contained. To quantify the absolute abundance of each unique TCRbeta CDR3 rearrangement, sequence reads were collapsed and filtered. For each sample, productive Simpson clonality was calculated as the square root of Simpson's diversity index across productive rearrangements. Here the immuneACCESS table is served through TCRdb, limited to in-frame sequences with V and J called. Missing clones are a known gap in these copies; in checked studies unresolved V genes cover under half, and the rest lacks a known reason. V and J calls and clone size are those listed in that table; D and trimming were worked out from the DNA. This sample gives roughly 25,000 clones in total; roughly 85% of them show up just once. The ten largest clones represent around 20% of the sample.

In this chain, TRBV24-1 is recombined with TRBJ2-3; a stretch of 7 junction bases matches TRBD2. The TCR was taken from a man aged 65 to 85 in a cohort sampled during active COVID-19. The material sequenced was peripheral blood. For the CDR3, the sequence is CATSDLGRAHDTQYF. The DNA reads TGTGCCACCAGTGATTTGGGGAGGGCCCACGATACGCAGTATTTT.